What follows are 29 T cell receptor beta chains derived from one specimen sequenced in a study of T cell repertoires in cytomegalovirus infection (dated by TCRdb to between 2019 and 2020). Sequenced using an Illumina HiSeq 1500. TCRdb trimmed public reads at Q25 via fastp, called clones via MiXCR and kept in-frame beta chains. Here each entry gathers all rows of one CDR3 protein and keeps the most common genes and DNA. This sample lists about 450,000 distinct CDR3 sequences; approximately 31% were detected once. The ten largest clones add up to about an eighth of the sample. Source material: PBMCs. Source of these receptors: a human donor in good health (CMV status not recorded). Some clones in this sample may be carry-over from other donors' samples.

The chain has TRBV10-1 and TRBJ2-7; maybe TRBD1 (6 bases). The germline V gene has CDR1 WNHNN and CDR2 SYGVQD (reference sequence). Trimming left V 8 bases short and J 3 bases short, with 14 bases between. CDR3 size: 13 residues. The CDR3 protein is CASSGESGYEQYF. The CDR3 DNA reads TGCGCCAGCTCAGGGGAGTCCGGCTACGAGCAGTACTTC.

Turning to this clonotype: Compared with germline, one end of the junction differs, possibly owing to a read error. The chain carries TRBV6-1 and TRBJ1-1; no clear D. Per the germline V gene, CDR1 is MNHNS and CDR2 is SASEGT. The CDR3 consists of 14 residues. The DNA of the CDR3 is TGTGCCAGCAGCGAAGTCTGGGGTAACACTGAAGCTTTCTTT. The encoded protein is CASSEVWGNTEAFF.

The rearrangement links TRBV15 to TRBJ1-1; 12 positions match TRBD1. V dropped 8 bases and J dropped 5; count of bases not matched to a gene: 6. The germline CDR1 and CDR2 sequences are LNHNV and YYDKDF (reference sequence). CDR3 length: 14 residues. For the CDR3, the DNA is TGTGCCACCGGGACAGGGGGCGCTTTGACTGAAGCTTTCTTT. Protein: CATGTGGALTEAFF.

This chain joins TRBV7-6 and TRBJ2-7; 12 nucleotides agree with TRBD1. Germline loops: CDR1 SGHVS, CDR2 FNYEAQ. The CDR3 contains 16 residues. V was clipped by 3 bases and J by 2 bases; unmatched bases: 5. The CDR3 reads CASSFGGDRGPYEQYF. Here the CDR3 DNA reads TGTGCCAGCAGCTTCGGGGGGGACAGGGGGCCCTACGAGCAGTACTTC.

This clonotype has only a few counts. This chain links TRBV19 with TRBJ2-4; 8 nucleotides line up with TRBD1. The CDR3 consists of 17 residues. Trimming at V came to 5 bases and at J to 0 bases, leaving 9 bases not matched to a gene. Per the germline V gene, CDR1 is LNHDA and CDR2 is SQIVND (reference sequence). CDR3 protein: CASSLPTGAGAKNIQYF. CDR3 nucleotide sequence: TGTGCCAGTAGTTTACCGACAGGGGCGGGAGCCAAAAACATTCAGTACTTC.

V usage is TRBV12-3 or TRBV12-4 and J usage is TRBJ2-1; the match to TRBD1 covers 9 bases. The CDR3 extends over 11 amino acids. The V gene end was trimmed by 8 bases and the J gene end by 15 bases; junction bases not matched to a gene: 8. CDR3 in DNA: TGTGCCAGCCGAGAGACAGGGGGGTTGTTCTTC. It specifies CASRETGGLFF.

The rearrangement joins TRBV27 to TRBJ1-5, with no clear D. Trimming took off 7 bases at V and 0 bases at J, with 13 bases between the two ends. This CDR3 has 15 amino acids. CDR1 and CDR2 (germline): MNHEY, SMNVEV (reference sequence). As DNA, the CDR3 is TGTGCCAGCAATCCTTCTGGCCATAGCAATCAGCCCCAGCATTTT. Its translation is CASNPSGHSNQPQHF.

This clonotype was counted at least ten times. The chain joins TRBV7-8 to TRBJ2-5, with TRBD2 matching 11 bases. Germline V gives CDR1 SGHVS, CDR2 FQNEAQ. There are 15 residues in the CDR3. The ends lost 1 base at V and 5 bases at J; junction bases unmatched: 3. The CDR3 loop reads CASSLELAGAETQYF. The CDR3 region has the DNA TGTGCCAGCAGCTTAGAACTAGCGGGGGCCGAGACCCAGTACTTC.

Regarding this clonotype: This could be a read error, since a much larger clone is one nucleotide away. The chain joins TRBV6-1 to TRBJ2-1; a weak D match, TRBD2 (6 bases). Germline-derived CDR1 and CDR2 are MNHNS and SASEGT. The CDR3 sequence is 13 residues long. Trimming left V 7 bases short and J 8 bases short, with 15 bases between. In nucleotides, the CDR3 is TGTGCCAGCAAGGAGGGAGTGTGGGATGAGCAGTTCTTC. It translates to CASKEGVWDEQFF.

The J gene is TRBJ2-6, the V gene TRBV19; 9 nucleotides line up with TRBD1. Germline assignment: CDR1 LNHDA and CDR2 SQIVND (reference sequence). J gave up 0 bases and V 7 bases, and 7 bases lay outside the gene matches. The CDR3 is made up of 17 amino acids. The CDR3 reads CASNPGTGFSGANVLTF. CDR3 DNA sequence: TGTGCCAGTAATCCCGGGACAGGGTTCTCTGGGGCCAACGTCCTGACTTTC.

CDR3 nucleotide sequence: TGTGCCAGCAGCCTTCAAGGGCAGGTGACGGGCGAGCAGTACTTC. Translated, it gives CASSLQGQVTGEQYF. J is TRBJ2-7 and V is TRBV5-3; the D is unclear. TRBV5-3 is treated as an ORF (open reading frame) with a function not yet certain. This CDR3 contains 15 residues. Trimming shortened V by 8 bases and J by 6 bases, and 24 bases separated the two germline ends.

The chain carries TRBV5-4 and TRBJ1-1; possibly TRBD1 for D (6 bases). CDR1 and CDR2 from the germline V gene are SGHNT and YYREEE (reference sequence). Deletions cut 0 bases from V and 4 bases from J, with 16 bases between. This CDR3 is 16 amino acids long. The CDR3 loop is CASSLGSQGVGTEAFF. The CDR3, as DNA: TGTGCCAGCAGCTTGGGATCACAGGGAGTTGGCACTGAAGCTTTCTTT.

The table lists this clonotype with a count of one. This chain joins TRBV7-2 and TRBJ2-3; D possibly corresponds to TRBD2 (6 bases). V was cut by 10 bases and J by 8 bases, with 22 bases left in between. Germline lookup yields CDR1 SGHTA and CDR2 FQGNSA. The CDR3 sequence is 14 residues long. The CDR3 region is CAITSGGARPTQYF. CDR3 bases: TGTGCCATCACCTCTGGAGGGGCCCGGCCTACGCAGTATTTT.

This clonotype showed up just a few times. V gene TRBV7-6 combines with J gene TRBJ1-2; 9 positions match TRBD1. The CDR3 spans 13 residues. Per germline, CDR1 SGHVS and CDR2 FNYEAQ. V shed 4 bases and J 8 bases; nucleotides not matched to a gene: 5. The CDR3 nucleotides are TGTGCCAGCAGCTCTATAGGGACAGGGGGCTACACCTTC. Its protein is CASSSIGTGGYTF.

Turning to this clonotype: An end of the junction differs from the germline gene, which may be a read error. V usage is TRBV6-2 or TRBV6-3 and J usage is TRBJ1-5; perhaps TRBD1 as D (5 bases). Germline loops: CDR1 MNHEY, CDR2 SVGEGT. The CDR3 spans 15 residues. CDR3 sequence (DNA): TGTGCCCGCAGTTTCCGGGACCCCCAGGTGGGGCCCAAGCATTTT. Translation gives CARSFRDPQVGPKHF.

This clonotype was detected only a few times. The V call is TRBV12-3 or TRBV12-4, the J call TRBJ2-1; the D call may be TRBD1 or TRBD2 (5 bases each). V shed 6 bases and J shed 4 bases, with 13 bases lying between them. The CDR3 runs to 14 residues. The CDR3 bases are TGTGCCAGCAGCCTAGGGACGGAGTACAATGAGCAGTTCTTC. Amino acids: CASSLGTEYNEQFF.

Comment on this clonotype: Relative to the germline gene, one junction end is altered; a read error may explain this. The rearrangement uses TRBV14 and TRBJ2-3; D might be TRBD1 (5 bases). CDR1 and CDR2 from the germline V gene are SGHDN and FVKESK. The CDR3 extends over 13 amino acids. The CDR3 reads CASSPDETDTQDF. Written as DNA, the CDR3 is TGTGCCAGCAGCCCAGACGAGACAGATACGCAGGATTTT.

With respect to this clonotype: A much larger clonotype is one base distant, so this may be a read error. V is TRBV7-2 and J is TRBJ1-1; D is uncertain. Deletions cut 4 bases from V and 10 bases from J, with 13 bases between. In germline, CDR1 is SGHTA, CDR2 FQGNSA. CDR3 size: 12 residues. The CDR3 nucleotides are TGTGCCAGCAGCTCCCCCCGCGGTTCAGCTTTCTTT. This codes for CASSSPRGSAFF.

Remarks on this clonotype: A junction boundary mismatches the germline segment, possibly from a read error. The chain recombines TRBV2 with TRBJ1-4, with TRBD1 matching over 7 bases. The CDR3 is made up of 14 amino acids. CDR1 is SNHLY and CDR2 is FYNNEI in the germline V gene. This CDR3 reads CAGTQGTTNENLFF. DNA for the CDR3: TGTGCCGGCACACAGGGGACAACTAATGAAAACCTGTTTTTT.

This clonotype showed up just a few times. The chain uses TRBV12-3 or TRBV12-4 and TRBJ1-2; D remains ambiguous. The ends were cut back, 6 bases at V and 0 bases at J, with 5 bases in the middle. The CDR3 totals 12 residues. CDR3 DNA sequence: TGTGCCAGCAGCCCCCCTAACTATGGCTACACCTTC. Amino acids: CASSPPNYGYTF.

This clonotype has ten or more counts. The chain is built from TRBV7-2 and TRBJ1-6; 10 positions match TRBD1. The germline V gene has CDR1 SGHTA and CDR2 FQGNSA. There are 14 residues in the CDR3. Trimming removed 10 bases from V and 10 bases from J; junction bases left unmatched: 10. CDR3 bases: TGTGCCACCACCTGGGGACAGGGGACGTCACCCCTCCACTTT. Translation gives CATTWGQGTSPLHF.

Comments on this clonotype: One junction end does not reproduce the germline sequence, and a read error may be involved. The genes are TRBV4-1 and TRBJ2-7; D could derive from TRBD1 or TRBD2 (6 bases each). The CDR3 covers 16 residues. Per germline, CDR1 MGHRA and CDR2 YSYEKL. CDR3 sequence: CASSLGRGLLTGEPYF. In nucleotides, the CDR3 is TGCGCCAGCAGCCTGGGTCGGGGGCTTTTGACGGGGGAGCCGTACTTC.

As for this clonotype: Because it lacks the conserved phenylalanine or tryptophan at the end, this CDR3 is likely a read error. J is TRBJ1-1 and V is TRBV7-2; D is possibly TRBD1 (5 bases). Trimming left V 6 bases short and J 5 bases short, with 22 bases between. CDR1 and CDR2 from the germline V gene are SGHTA and FQGNSA. There are 16 residues in the CDR3. The chain's CDR3 is CASSLNRPGGGTEAFL. The CDR3 coding sequence is TGTGCCAGCAGTCTAAATCGCCCCGGGGGAGGAACTGAAGCTTTCTTG.

This clonotype was recorded at least ten times. The chain recombines TRBV19 with TRBJ1-5; D remains unclear. CDR1 is LNHDA, CDR2 SQIVND, per germline (reference sequence). This CDR3 is 14 amino acids long. Trimming pared 3 bases from V and 2 bases from J, leaving 8 bases between. DNA for the CDR3: TGTGCCAGTAGTATGGATAGGGGCAATCAGCCCCAGCATTTT. Protein product: CASSMDRGNQPQHF. The full variable domain, completed using reference TRBV19 and TRBJ1-5, is DGGITQSPKYLFRKEGQNVTLSCEQNLNHDAMYWYRQDPGQGLRLIYYSQIVNDFQKGDIAEGYSVSREKKESFPLTVTSAQKNPTAFYLCASSMDRGNQPQHFGDGTRLSIL.

The V call is TRBV27, the J call TRBJ2-2; 9 bases map to TRBD1. This CDR3 has 17 residues. CDR1 is MNHEY, CDR2 SMNVEV, per germline (reference sequence). The V segment lost 5 bases and the J segment 5 bases; nucleotides outside the gene matches: 12. The CDR3: CASSRQGGYYKTGELFF. DNA of the CDR3: TGTGCCAGCAGTAGACAGGGGGGCTATTACAAGACCGGGGAGCTGTTTTTT.

Details on this clonotype: An end of the junction differs from the germline gene, which may be a read error. The chain employs TRBV11-2 and TRBJ1-1; D is uncertain. CDR3 size: 14 residues. Germline lookup yields CDR1 SGHAT and CDR2 FQNNGV. The CDR3 loop is CSSSYGPERTEAFF. DNA of the CDR3: TGTTCCAGCAGCTACGGGCCCGAGCGGACTGAAGCTTTCTTT. Variable domain in full (rest from reference TRBV11-2 and TRBJ1-1): EAGVAQSPRYKIIEKRQSVAFWCNPISGHATLYWYQQILGQGPKLLIQFQNNGVVDDSQLPKDRFSAERLKGVDSTLKIQPAKLEDSAVYLCSSSYGPERTEAFFGQGTRLTVV.

The chain combines TRBV28 with TRBJ2-2; D not resolved. Germline loops: CDR1 MDHEN, CDR2 SYDVKM. This CDR3 comprises 12 residues. V was clipped by 8 bases and J by 6 bases, with 10 bases between them. CDR3: CASSTEAGELFF. DNA of the CDR3: TGTGCCAGCTCTACAGAGGCCGGGGAGCTGTTTTTT.

This clonotype was seen repeatedly, ten times or more. This chain connects TRBV7-8 to TRBJ2-7; no reliable D call. CDR3 length: 13 residues. CDR1 is SGHVS and CDR2 is FQNEAQ in the germline V gene. Trimming cost V 3 bases and J 7 bases, with 13 bases left between them. The CDR3 spells CASSFQQVEEQYF. DNA for the CDR3: TGTGCCAGCAGCTTCCAGCAGGTTGAAGAGCAGTACTTC. The full variable domain, with the rest looked up from reference TRBV7-8 and TRBJ2-7, is GAGVSQSPRYKVAKRGQDVALRCDPISGHVSLFWYQQALGQGPEFLTYFQNEAQLDKSGLPSDRFFAERPEGSVSTLKIQRTQQEDSAVYLCASSFQQVEEQYFGPGTRLTVT.

This clonotype was seen more than once but under ten times. V usage is TRBV12-3 or TRBV12-4 and J usage is TRBJ1-5; 12 bases are a match to TRBD1. The CDR3 extends over 15 amino acids. With 6 bases clipped from V and 7 bases from J, the junction kept 7 bases outside the gene matches. The CDR3 bases are TGTGCCAGCAGGGGGACAGGGGGCACCGGGCAGCCCCAGCATTTT. It encodes CASRGTGGTGQPQHF.